Given below is one T cell receptor beta chain in context. The target of this receptor is not known. The input lacks base qualities; no much larger clone sits a single base away. The sample originates from a study of cytomegalovirus exposure and HLA in healthy donors (TCRdb year 2017). At the level of the whole study: According to an earlier analysis of several hundred of the donors, roughly 180 million T cells yielded 90 million to 140 million unique TCR beta sequences and about 300 Gb of sequence data. An early release covering more than 500 HLA-typed donors comprised roughly 300 gigabases of sequencing data and tens of millions of unique TCR sequences. Among the roughly 410 genotyped donors, about 83% belonged to the genetic ancestry cluster associated with self-reported Caucasian donors. The study aimed to test whether cataloging public T cell receptors could reveal signatures of past pathogen exposure. Using immunosequencing, the study profiled T cell repertoires from 500 to 800 subjects and related those repertoires to cytomegalovirus serostatus. Besides the first cohort of hundreds of subjects, a separate validation cohort made up of 120 or so different subjects was used. High-throughput TCR immunosequencing, statistical association of individual TCRs with disease status, and machine learning were combined to predict cytomegalovirus infection status. To study patterns of TCR occurrence, a later analysis re-analyzed previously published TCR beta repertoires from around 660 donors and added high-resolution HLA genotyping. In the later analysis, no new phenotypic data were used to find candidate immune exposures; instead, reliance was placed on TCR beta sequences and their occurrence across donors. An earlier analysis of roughly 580 of the donors used high-throughput TCR beta sequencing to judge whether each TCR beta V gene segment behaved as functional or pseudogenic. Donor age, sex, ethnicity and CMV serostatus were collected together with the repertoire data. A later genetic analysis used genome-wide SNP genotypes for about three fifths of the roughly 700 donors, treating that subset as a discovery cohort. All discovery cohort repertoires had been generated on a single sequencing platform. HLA typing included class I and class II loci at four-digit resolution. Typing coverage varied by locus: roughly 620-640 donors for A, B, C, DRB1 and DQB1; roughly 510 for DQA1; about 600 for DPA1; around 450 for DPB1. Roughly 5 DR-DQ haplotypes were handled as single units for association and clustering, since linkage in the cohort was strong. Across about 380 genotyped donors of the cohort, an average of about 240,000 unique TCR beta nucleotide sequences per donor were sequenced, and approximately 17% of those sequences were non-productive. General study outcomes and caveats: A later genetic analysis associated a missense DCLRE1C variant with V-gene and J-gene trimming of TCR beta chains, and an independent cohort replicated the association. Immune exposure information for the cohort was limited to CMV serostatus. A later genetic analysis reported fewer N-insertions in productive TCRs among donors in an Asian-associated ancestry cluster than the roughly 700-donor mean. Broadly in line with IMGT annotations, most TCR beta V segments showed up in productive rearrangements about 90% or about 30% of the time in an earlier analysis of approximately 640 of the donors. In vitro tests confirmed that a few of the cytomegalovirus-associated TCR beta chains recognize cytomegalovirus antigens. At a false discovery rate of 0.05, a later analysis linked 15,000 to 20,000 TCR beta sequences to specific HLA alleles. The presence/absence analyses assumed that sequencing depth was roughly uniform across donors, and that assumption may not be true. In the study, around 160 TCR beta chains were listed as associated with cytomegalovirus. Across donors, most TCR sequences were observed very rarely, whereas some public TCRs were present in many individuals. The classifier was reported to diagnose cytomegalovirus status with high specificity and sensitivity in both the original and validation cohorts. The sequencing pipeline was judged likely to have produced a cluster of highly shared sequence variants as a technical artifact. Linkage disequilibrium might explain the correlated functional status among segregating V segments, but an unknown experimental factor could not be ruled out. In this cohort, only TCR beta chains were sequenced, and detectable features were limited by the absence of alpha or paired-chain data. Because counts were too low, fewer than 20 rarely observed V segments, including chromosome 9 orphons, were excluded from the earlier analysis of about 500 of the donors. A later analysis reported that several top co-occurrence clusters appeared linked to parvovirus B19, influenza, CMV and Epstein-Barr virus. Some IMGT-functional V segments, including TRBV6-2 and TRBV6-3, could not be told apart with the 87-base-pair reads, so those segments were excluded. A later analysis found that HLA-associated TCR beta chains were more clonally expanded and had lower generation probabilities than equally common non-associated chains. Because some donors lacked HLA typing at each locus, the association tests relied only on the typed subset. A later analysis found that TCR association rates varied across HLA loci, with DRB1 alleles showing the most associated TCRs and HLA-C alleles the fewest. A further reported finding was that TCR beta sequences accurately predicted the HLA-A and HLA-B alleles for most subjects in the first cohort. Strong co-occurrence of HLA alleles, especially DR and DQ, made assigning TCR associations to individual alleles difficult. According to the authors, the approach could potentially be generalized to other disease states and immunological phenotypes. According to a later analysis, most CMV-associated TCR beta chains appeared to be HLA-restricted, and the HLA associations seemed to be driven largely by CMV exposure.

Library preparation used the immunoSEQ multiplex PCR assay. For the multiplex PCR, a mixture combining 60 forward primers for TCR Vbeta segments and 13 reverse primers for TCR Jbeta segments was used. The CDR3 region of rearranged TCR beta genes was amplified from genomic DNA with a multiplex PCR assay. On the Illumina HiSeq System, the amplified TCR beta libraries were sequenced as 87-base-pair reads. Per the source publication's procedure: A later analysis tallied roughly 78 million unique TCR beta chains across the 640 or so repertoires, and approximately 12 million of those chains were shared by two or more donors. To remove PCR and sequencing errors, raw reads were error-corrected and collapsed into unique sequences using a nearest-neighbor algorithm that merged closely related sequences. CDR3 sequences were aligned to IMGT reference sequences to assign V, D and J gene segments. Each retained sequence needed at least a six-nucleotide match to both a V gene segment and a J gene segment. A rearrangement was called productive if the CDR3 had no stop codons and remained in frame with V and J, and every other rearrangement was called non-productive. Following IMGT convention, CDR3 was defined as the stretch from the second conserved V-encoded cysteine up to the conserved J-encoded phenylalanine. Sequences without an unambiguous match to a single V gene segment were excluded from the earlier analysis of 450 to 750 of the donors. An earlier analysis of fewer than 750 of the donors classified V segments as functional when productive rearrangements were above 56.7% and as segregating when the standard deviation between donors was above 5%. To diagnose cytomegalovirus status from the catalog of TCR beta chain sequences, a statistical classification framework was built. A later analysis assigned V and J genes by comparing TCR nucleotide sequences with IMGT/GENE-DB human TR gene sequences. A later analysis assigned CDR3 sequences and most-parsimonious VDJ recombination scenarios with the TCRdist pipeline. A later analysis defined each TCR beta chain by its CDR3 amino acid sequence plus V-gene family, and excluded reads lacking a unique V-gene family. A later analysis removed several hundred highly shared, low-generation-probability nucleotide sequences to deal with suspected cross-contamination and a sequencing artifact. A later analysis calculated a clonal expansion index for each public chain from normalized within-repertoire ranks of inferred template counts. Generation probabilities in a later analysis came from a VDJ recombination model fitted to out-of-frame rearrangements, and those results were checked against IGoR. A later analysis scored TCR-TCR, TCR-HLA and TCR-CMV co-occurrence with hypergeometric tests, applying a repertoire-size bias correction to TCR pairs. In a later analysis, false discovery rates were estimated by permuting HLA or CMV assignments 20 times. In a later analysis, co-occurring TCRs were grouped using DBSCAN, with TCRdist sequence similarity added in when clustering inside HLA-allele-positive subsets. Repertoires with fewer than 30,000 or more than 120,000 public chains were left out of co-occurrence clustering, as were a handful of repertoires with anomalous nucleotide sharing. TCRdb retrieved this table from immuneACCESS and kept in-frame rearrangements only. Not all clones are present; in checked studies, unresolved V genes account for under half, and no reason is known for the remainder. V and J calls and clone size come straight from that table; D and trimming were deduced from the DNA. The sample includes about 150,000 clones, with approximately 81% observed a single time. Approximately 1.2% of the sample is taken by the ten largest.

According to the germline V gene, CDR1 reads MNHNS and CDR2 reads SASEGT. The CDR3 measures 15 amino acids from cysteine to phenylalanine. The only DNA kept is the CDR3, 45 bases in frame from the first base. The junction shows trimming of 2 bases on V and 7 bases on J, plus 15 bases between the germline ends. The cohort comprised approximately 700 healthy bone marrow donors. At the time of sampling, all cohort members were nominally healthy, though unrecorded immune exposures were likely present. The donor tested CMV seropositive, placing the donor among the roughly 300 seropositive members of the cohort. Each donor provided a peripheral blood sample, and peripheral blood mononuclear cells were used for TCR beta sequencing. The Qiagen DNeasy Blood Extraction Kit was used to extract genomic DNA from the blood cell samples.

The receptor chain draws on TRBV6-1 and TRBJ1-5, with the D gene too uncertain to name. Sequenced sample: PBMCs. This TCR came from a man aged 45-60 years in good health and CMV-seropositive. The CDR3 protein is CASSERGGAGQPQHF. The bases read TGTGCCAGCAGTGAAAGAGGTGGAGCGGGGCAGCCCCAGCATTTT.